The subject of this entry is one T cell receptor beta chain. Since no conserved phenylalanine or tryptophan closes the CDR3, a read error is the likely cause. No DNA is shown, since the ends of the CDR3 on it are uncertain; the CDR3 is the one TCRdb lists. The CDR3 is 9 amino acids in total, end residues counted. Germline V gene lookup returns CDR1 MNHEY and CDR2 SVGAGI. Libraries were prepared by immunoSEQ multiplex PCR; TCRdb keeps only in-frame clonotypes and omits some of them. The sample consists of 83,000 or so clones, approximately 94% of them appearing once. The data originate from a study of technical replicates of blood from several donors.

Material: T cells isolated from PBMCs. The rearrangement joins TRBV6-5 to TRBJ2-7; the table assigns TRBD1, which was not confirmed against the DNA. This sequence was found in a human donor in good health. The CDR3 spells CASSYTGFI.